These 30 T cell receptor beta chains were sequenced from one sample in a study of T cells in Graves' hyperthyroidism and ophthalmopathy. Regions amplified from RNA transcripts were the TCR beta CDR3 regions. HTBI primers were the set used in a first-round RT-PCR of the TCR CDR3. TCRdb independently ran MiXCR on the multiplex PCR reads; one entry per CDR3 protein. Found here are a few hundred thousand distinct CDR3 sequences, more than 15% of them singletons; the top ten hold 28%. Sequenced: blood. The origin of the receptors is a woman in her late teens or twenties with Graves' hyperthyroidism that later progressed to Graves' ophthalmopathy.

This clonotype was seen repeatedly, ten times or more. J is TRBJ2-1 and V is TRBV6-1, with 7 bases matching TRBD2. Germline CDR1 and CDR2: MNHNS and SASEGT. CDR3 size: 15 residues. V shed 7 bases and J 9 bases; nucleotides not matched to a gene: 15. CDR3 region: CASTPFLELAIEQFF. CDR3 coding DNA: TGTGCCAGCACCCCCTTTTTGGAACTAGCGATTGAGCAGTTCTTC.

Note on this clonotype: No conserved phenylalanine or tryptophan is present at the end of the CDR3, so a read error is the likely explanation. The rearrangement links TRBV19 to TRBJ2-1, with D perhaps given as TRBD1 or TRBD2 (6 bases each). V lost 6 bases and J 1 base, leaving 19 bases between the germline ends. Germline values: CDR1 LNHDA, CDR2 SQIVND (reference sequence). This CDR3 has 17 residues. The CDR3 loop reads CASRGGGPRTSYNEQFS. For the CDR3, the DNA is TGTGCCAGTAGAGGGGGAGGACCCCGTACTTCCTACAATGAGCAGTTCTCC.

This clonotype was counted ten times or more. This chain joins TRBV7-8 and TRBJ2-1, with 10 positions matching TRBD2. The trim removed 6 bases at V and 6 bases at J, leaving 11 bases unmatched. The germline gives CDR1 SGHVS, CDR2 FQNEAQ. CDR3 length equals 16 residues. DNA for the CDR3: TGTGCCAGCAGGTTATCTAGCGGGAGCCGCGGCAATGAGCAGTTCTTC. This codes for CASRLSSGSRGNEQFF.

This clonotype was counted only a few times. The chain links TRBV5-4 to TRBJ1-2, with TRBD1 matching over 8 bases. The junction had 7 bases not matched to a gene; V was cut back by 9 bases and J by 3 bases. Germline V CDR1 and CDR2: SGHNT, YYREEE (reference sequence). The CDR3 is 13 residues long. Here the CDR3 DNA reads TGTGCCATGAGGACAGGGACGGACTATGGCTACACCTTC. Translating gives CAMRTGTDYGYTF.

In this sample, this clonotype turned up a few times. The rearrangement links TRBV5-5 to TRBJ1-3; no reliable D call. The CDR3 consists of 16 residues. Looked up from germline, CDR1 is SGHKS and CDR2 is YYEKEE (reference sequence). Trimming pared 4 bases from V and 4 bases from J, leaving 18 bases between. This CDR3 is CASSRQSTVPGNTIYF. The CDR3 DNA follows: TGTGCCAGCAGCCGACAATCGACGGTTCCCGGAAACACCATATATTTT.

V gene TRBV13 combines with J gene TRBJ1-1; no clear D. Germline assignment: CDR1 PRHDT and CDR2 FYEKMQ (reference sequence). Trimming shortened V by 4 bases and J by 9 bases, and 9 bases separated the two germline ends. The CDR3 has 11 residues. The CDR3 coding sequence is TGTGCCAGCAGCTATACACGGAAAGCTTTCTTT. As protein: CASSYTRKAFF.

This clonotype has ten or more counts. The V and J genes are TRBV18 and TRBJ2-5; D call uncertain. Germline V gene data show CDR1 as KGHSH and CDR2 as LQKENI. The CDR3 sequence is 14 residues long. The V gene lost 2 bases and the J gene lost 4 bases, with 11 bases spanning the gap. The CDR3 region is CASSPDRVGETQYF. The CDR3 DNA reads TGTGCCAGCTCACCAGATAGGGTCGGAGAGACCCAGTACTTC.

This clonotype was seen many times. V gene TRBV20-1 combines with J gene TRBJ2-7; 9 bases are a match to TRBD1. The germline V gene encodes CDR1 DFQATT and CDR2 SNEGSKA (reference sequence). The CDR3 is 17 residues long. The J segment lost 0 bases and the V segment lost 3 bases, leaving 12 bases of the junction unmatched. The chain's CDR3 is CSARGTGTGRSSYEQYF. CDR3 coding DNA: TGCAGTGCTAGGGGGACCGGGACAGGGAGGAGCTCCTACGAGCAGTACTTC.

The chain couples TRBV11-2 to TRBJ1-2; TRBD1 is a possible D gene (5 bases). This CDR3 contains 14 residues. CDR1 and CDR2 from the germline V gene are SGHAT and FQNNGV. V lost 5 bases, J lost 4 bases, and 14 bases lay in between. The CDR3 region is CASSPDPGGYGYTF. The CDR3 DNA follows: TGTGCCAGCAGCCCCGACCCTGGGGGCTATGGCTACACCTTC. Based on the CDR3 plus reference TRBV11-2 and TRBJ1-2, the full variable domain is EAGVAQSPRYKIIEKRQSVAFWCNPISGHATLYWYQQILGQGPKLLIQFQNNGVVDDSQLPKDRFSAERLKGVDSTLKIQPAKLEDSAVYLCASSPDPGGYGYTFGSGTRLTVV.

V and J are TRBV9 and TRBJ1-2; D unresolved. Trimming took 0 bases from V and 8 from J, leaving 8 bases between them. This CDR3 comprises 12 residues. Germline values: CDR1 SGDLS, CDR2 YYNGEE. The CDR3 protein is CASSVGVNGYTF. CDR3 nucleotide sequence: TGTGCCAGCAGCGTAGGAGTAAACGGCTACACCTTC. Using reference TRBV9 and TRBJ1-2 for the parts outside the CDR3, the full variable domain is DSGVTQTPKHLITATGQRVTLRCSPRSGDLSVYWYQQSLDQGLQFLIQYYNGEERAKGNILERFSAQQFPDLHSELNLSSLELGDSALYFCASSVGVNGYTFGSGTRLTVV.

This clonotype was detected ten times or more. The V gene is TRBV15, the J gene TRBJ2-1; TRBD2 is a possible D gene (5 bases). This CDR3 comprises 15 residues. V gave up 0 bases and J gave up 0 bases, with 6 bases separating them. Germline V CDR1 and CDR2: LNHNV, YYDKDF (reference sequence). In nucleotides, the CDR3 is TGTGCCACCAGCAGAGACGGGGTCTCCTACAATGAGCAGTTCTTC. It is translated as CATSRDGVSYNEQFF.

The chain joins TRBV19 to TRBJ2-1, with 13 bases fitting TRBD2. The V gene's germline CDR1 is LNHDA and CDR2 SQIVND (reference sequence). With V trimmed by 3 bases and J by 9 bases, 11 bases remained unmatched. This CDR3 is 17 amino acids long. CDR3 nucleotide sequence: TGTGCCAGTAGTATCACTAGCGGGAGGGCCCCACGGATTGAGCAGTTCTTC. This gives the protein CASSITSGRAPRIEQFF. Drawing the rest from reference TRBV19 and TRBJ2-1, the complete variable domain is DGGITQSPKYLFRKEGQNVTLSCEQNLNHDAMYWYRQDPGQGLRLIYYSQIVNDFQKGDIAEGYSVSREKKESFPLTVTSAQKNPTAFYLCASSITSGRAPRIEQFFGPGTRLTVL.

On this clonotype itself: This clone may be a read error of a much larger clone one base away. J is TRBJ2-1 and V is TRBV2; D gene uncertain. Per the germline V gene, CDR1 is SNHLY and CDR2 is FYNNEI. The CDR3 consists of 13 residues. The V end lost 4 bases, the J end lost 8 bases, and 12 bases lay between the germline ends. CDR3 sequence reads: CASSGTYHDEQFF. The CDR3, as DNA: TGTGCCAGCAGTGGGACGTACCACGATGAGCAGTTCTTC.

About this clonotype: A much larger clone sits a single nucleotide away, making a read error possible. The gene calls are TRBV29-1 and TRBJ2-1; the match to TRBD2 covers 11 bases. The CDR3 runs 14 residues. The germline V gene has CDR1 SQVTM and CDR2 ANQGSEA. V was clipped by 6 bases and J by 2 bases; unmatched bases: 3. The CDR3 reads CSVRLAGPYNEQFF. In DNA, the CDR3 is TGCAGCGTCCGACTAGCGGGACCCTACAATGAGCAGTTCTTC.

The J gene is TRBJ2-1, the V gene TRBV29-1; D is unresolved. The DNA end favors TRBJ2-7, so the J call may be wrong. This CDR3 is built from 15 residues. CDR1 and CDR2 from the germline V gene are SQVTM and ANQGSEA. CDR3 nucleotide sequence: TGCAGCGTTGAAGGGACCGTCCCCGCGCGCAATGAGCAGTACTTC. It is translated as CSVEGTVPARNEQYF.

The chain is built from TRBV6-1 and TRBJ1-3, with a weak D call TRBD1 (6 bases). CDR1 and CDR2 (germline): MNHNS, SASEGT. Deletions cut 6 bases from V and 3 bases from J, with 18 bases between. The CDR3 is made up of 16 amino acids. The CDR3 here is CASRSSGTYDGNTIYF. DNA of the CDR3: TGTGCCAGCAGATCTAGCGGGACATACGATGGAAACACCATATATTTT.

The chain joins TRBV7-9 to TRBJ2-1, with 11 bases matching TRBD2. This CDR3 is built from 13 residues. V was clipped by 5 bases and J by 10 bases; unmatched bases: 4. The germline CDR1 and CDR2 sequences are SEHNR and FQNEAQ (reference sequence). The CDR3 loop is CASSASSGREQFF. The CDR3 DNA follows: TGTGCCAGCAGCGCCTCTAGCGGGAGGGAGCAGTTCTTC.

This clonotype showed up many times. The chain combines TRBV6-1 with TRBJ1-1; possibly TRBD1 for D (6 bases). CDR1 is MNHNS, CDR2 SASEGT, per germline. This CDR3 region has 17 residues. V lost 5 bases and J lost 0, with 19 bases in between. As DNA, the CDR3 is TGTGCCAGCAGTTACGGGGGACATGACACTATGAACACTGAAGCTTTCTTT. Its translation: CASSYGGHDTMNTEAFF.

The chain carries TRBV7-2 and TRBJ2-5; D remains unclear. This CDR3 has 14 amino acids. The V gene lost 1 base and the J gene lost 1 base, with 7 bases spanning the gap. Per the germline V gene, CDR1 is SGHTA and CDR2 is FQGNSA. The CDR3 coding sequence is TGTGCCAGCAGCTTAGTATTGGCCCAAGAGACCCAGTACTTC. Translation gives CASSLVLAQETQYF. The full variable domain, completed using reference TRBV7-2 and TRBJ2-5, is GAGVSQSPSNKVTEKGKDVELRCDPISGHTALYWYRQSLGQGLEFLIYFQGNSAPDKSGLPSDRFSAERTGGSVSTLTIQRTQQEDSAVYLCASSLVLAQETQYFGPGTRLLVL.

This clonotype appeared a few times. The chain links TRBV7-9 to TRBJ2-1; 8 bases align to TRBD2. Germline loops: CDR1 SEHNR, CDR2 FQNEAQ (reference sequence). This CDR3 contains 16 residues. Losses at the gene ends were 4 bases for V and 0 bases for J; bases not matched to a gene: 5. In DNA, the CDR3 is TGTGCCAGCAGCTCCCCGGGAGGGAGCTCCTACAATGAGCAGTTCTTC. Translating gives CASSSPGGSSYNEQFF. Drawing the rest from reference TRBV7-9 and TRBJ2-1, the complete variable domain is DTGVSQNPRHKITKRGQNVTFRCDPISEHNRLYWYRQTLGQGPEFLTYFQNEAQLEKSRLLSDRFSAERPKGSFSTLEIQRTEQGDSAMYLCASSSPGGSSYNEQFFGPGTRLTVL.

At least ten counts were recorded for this clonotype. The chain employs TRBV12-3 or TRBV12-4 and TRBJ2-3, with TRBD2 as a possible D gene (5 bases). Trimming took 3 bases from V and 4 from J, leaving 20 bases between them. The CDR3 spans 17 residues. CDR3 sequence: CASSFPPSPNRPDTQYF. The CDR3 DNA sequence: TGTGCCAGCAGTTTCCCGCCTAGCCCCAACCGACCAGATACGCAGTATTTT.

Only a few counts were recorded for this clonotype. The gene calls are TRBV4-3 and TRBJ2-2, with TRBD2 matching 9 bases. CDR3 size: 16 residues. Germline V CDR1 and CDR2: LGHNA, YSLEER. The ends lost 4 bases at V and 6 bases at J; junction bases unmatched: 9. The CDR3 nucleotides are TGCGCCAGCAGCCCAGAGCGGGAGGCGTACGCCGGGGAGCTGTTTTTT. It yields the protein CASSPEREAYAGELFF.

The V and J genes are TRBV10-1 and TRBJ2-1; D is unresolved. Looked up from germline, CDR1 is WNHNN and CDR2 is SYGVQD (reference sequence). The CDR3 is made up of 13 amino acids. V lost 0 bases and J 8 bases, leaving 8 bases between the germline ends. The CDR3 DNA reads as TGCGCCAGCAGTGAGTCCGCCACCGATGAGCAGTTCTTC. Its translation: CASSESATDEQFF.

As DNA, the CDR3 is TGCGCCAGCCTAAAGAGGGCGGGGGCGGGCAGTGAGCAGTTCTTC. It encodes CASLKRAGAGSEQFF. V and J are TRBV4-1 and TRBJ2-1, with D possibly being TRBD2 (7 bases). This CDR3 has 15 amino acids. The V and J ends lost 8 bases and 9 bases respectively, with 23 bases between them. CDR1 is MGHRA, CDR2 YSYEKL, per germline.

On this clonotype itself: This may be a read error: a much more frequent sequence differs by one nucleotide. J is TRBJ2-7 and V is TRBV20-1; D is undetermined. The CDR3 runs to 14 residues. Germline-derived CDR1 and CDR2 are DFQATT and SNEGSKA (reference sequence). The CDR3 is CSAKIDWSSYEPYF. CDR3 DNA sequence: TGCAGTGCAAAGATAGACTGGAGCTCCTACGAGCCGTACTTC.

The table lists this clonotype with a few counts. The CDR3 region has the DNA TGTGCCAGCAGCTCGCTAGCGGGAGGGAACACAGATACGCAGTATTTT. It yields the protein CASSSLAGGNTDTQYF. The rearrangement links TRBV7-3 to TRBJ2-3; 12 positions agree with TRBD2. V shed 4 bases and J 2 bases; nucleotides not matched to a gene: 4. The CDR3 length is 16 residues. CDR1 and CDR2 (germline): SGHTA, FQGTGA.

Regarding this clonotype: Since a much larger clone is just one base distant, this may be a read error. The chain links TRBV27 to TRBJ1-2; weak D call: TRBD1 (5 bases). The CDR3 spans 12 residues. The germline V gene has CDR1 MNHEY and CDR2 SMNVEV (reference sequence). The CDR3 DNA follows: TGTGTCAGCCAGGGCGGGGCAGAGGGCTACACCTTC. Its translation: CVSQGGAEGYTF.

In its sample, this clonotype was seen a few times. This chain links TRBV9 with TRBJ2-3; D is possibly TRBD1 (5 bases). The CDR3 length is 14 residues. The V gene lost 4 bases and the J gene lost 0 bases, with 9 bases spanning the gap. From germline, CDR1 is SGDLS and CDR2 YYNGEE. The CDR3 here is CASSSAGSTDTQYF. The CDR3 bases are TGTGCCAGCAGCTCCGCAGGGAGCACAGATACGCAGTATTTT.

This clonotype was counted ten times or more. The chain joins TRBV7-2 to TRBJ2-1; TRBD2 agrees at 9 bases. J lost 7 bases, V lost 5 bases, and 6 bases had no gene match. The germline gives CDR1 SGHTA, CDR2 FQGNSA. The CDR3 contains 14 residues. CDR3 amino acids: CASSLSGRRNEQFF. CDR3 in DNA: TGTGCCAGCAGCCTTAGCGGGAGACGGAATGAGCAGTTCTTC.

The V call is TRBV13, the J call TRBJ2-2; TRBD2 matches at 10 bases. Germline CDR1 and CDR2: PRHDT and FYEKMQ (reference sequence). This CDR3 has 17 residues. J gave up 4 bases and V 4 bases, and 9 bases lay outside the gene matches. CDR3 amino acids: CASSSNKREGLTGELFF. The CDR3 DNA reads TGTGCCAGCAGCTCGAATAAGCGGGAGGGCCTCACCGGGGAGCTGTTTTTT.